The TCR beta chain described here comes from a study of blood T cell repertoires in COVID-19. Germline V gene sequence: CDR1 SGHDT, CDR2 YYEEEE. This CDR3 is built from 16 residues. This clone has just one count. One end of the junction is discordant with germline, which a read error may explain. Only in-frame clones appear in the TCRdb table, and some are missing; sequencing was by immunoSEQ multiplex PCR. The data hold 150,000 to 200,000 clones, with 80% observed a single time. This receptor was taken from a man aged 35-49 years who had recovered from COVID-19. This chain joins TRBV5-6 and TRBJ2-3; 10 bases agree with TRBD1. Sequencing was carried out using PBMCs or T cells enriched from blood (not recorded which). As DNA, the CDR3 is TGTGCCAGCAGTTTGGACAGGGGGTCTTCGGGGGATACGCAGTATTTT. Residues: CASSLDRGSSGDTQYF.